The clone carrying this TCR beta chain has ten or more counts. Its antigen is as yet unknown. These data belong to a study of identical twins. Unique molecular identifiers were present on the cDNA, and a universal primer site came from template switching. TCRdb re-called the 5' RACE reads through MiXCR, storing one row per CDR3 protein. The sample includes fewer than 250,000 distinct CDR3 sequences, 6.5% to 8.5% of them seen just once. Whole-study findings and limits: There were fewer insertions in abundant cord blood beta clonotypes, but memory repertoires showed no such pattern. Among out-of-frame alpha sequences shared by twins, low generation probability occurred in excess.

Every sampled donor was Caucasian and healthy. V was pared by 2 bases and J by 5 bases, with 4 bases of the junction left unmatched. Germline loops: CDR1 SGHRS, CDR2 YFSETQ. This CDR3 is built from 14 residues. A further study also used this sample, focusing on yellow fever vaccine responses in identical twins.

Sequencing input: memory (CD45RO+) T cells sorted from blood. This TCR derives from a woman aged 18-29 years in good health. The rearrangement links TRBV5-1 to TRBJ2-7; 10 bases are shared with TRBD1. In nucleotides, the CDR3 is TGCGCCAGCAGCTTTTCCGGGACAGGGGACGAGCAGTACTTC. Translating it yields CASSFSGTGDEQYF.